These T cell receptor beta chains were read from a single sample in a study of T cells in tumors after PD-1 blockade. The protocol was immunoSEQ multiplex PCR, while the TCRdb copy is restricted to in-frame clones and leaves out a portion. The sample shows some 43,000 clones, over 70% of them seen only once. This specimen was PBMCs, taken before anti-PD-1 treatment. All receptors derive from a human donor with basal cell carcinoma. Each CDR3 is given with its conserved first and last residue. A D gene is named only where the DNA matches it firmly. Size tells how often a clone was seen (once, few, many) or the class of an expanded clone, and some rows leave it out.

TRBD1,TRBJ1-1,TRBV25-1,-,CASSEVDRAGVEAFF,TGTGCCAGCAGTGAGGTGGACAGGGCGGGGGTTGAAGCTTTCTTT
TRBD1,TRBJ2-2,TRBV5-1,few,CASSLEGAVAGELFF,TGCGCCAGCAGCTTGGAGGGGGCGGTGGCCGGGGAGCTGTTTTTT
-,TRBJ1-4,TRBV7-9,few,CASSPLGYANEKLFF,TGTGCCAGCAGCCCCCTTGGGTATGCTAATGAAAAACTGTTTTTT
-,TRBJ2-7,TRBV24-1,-,CATSDTGAGGEQYF,TGTGCCACCAGTGACACCGGGGCCGGGGGCGAGCAGTACTTC
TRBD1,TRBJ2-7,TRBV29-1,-,CSVERGLDEQYF,TGCAGCGTTGAGAGGGGGCTGGACGAGCAGTACTTC
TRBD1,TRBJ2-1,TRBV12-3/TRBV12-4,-,CASSFRDRDEQFF,TGTGCCAGCAGTTTCCGGGACAGGGATGAGCAGTTCTTC
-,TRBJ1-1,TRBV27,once,CASSHLFSTEAFF,TGTGCCAGCAGTCACCTATTCAGCACTGAAGCTTTCTTT
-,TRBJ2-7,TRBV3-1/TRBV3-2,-,CASSQGTKRDLRSSYEQYF,TGTGCCAGCAGCCAAGGCACGAAACGGGACCTACGGAGCTCCTACGAGCAGTACTTC
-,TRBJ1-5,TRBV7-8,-,CASSLVAVWGNQPQHF,TGTGCCAGCAGCTTAGTTGCTGTTTGGGGCAATCAGCCCCAGCATTTT
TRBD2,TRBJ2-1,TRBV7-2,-,CASSLVPLAGGGSDEQFF,TGTGCCAGCAGCTTAGTCCCCCTAGCGGGGGGGGGTTCGGATGAGCAGTTCTTC
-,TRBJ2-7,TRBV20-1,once,CSARGGREQYF,TGCAGTGCTAGAGGGGGCCGGGAGCAGTACTTC
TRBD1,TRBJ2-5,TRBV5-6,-,CASSSHMRRGETQYF,TGTGCCAGCAGCTCACACATGCGCAGGGGGGAGACCCAGTACTTC
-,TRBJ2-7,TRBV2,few,CASSEKGTVPYEQYF,TGTGCCAGCAGTGAAAAGGGAACAGTCCCCTACGAGCAGTACTTC
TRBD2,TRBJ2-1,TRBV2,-,CASTPGASGDSSYNEQFF,TGTGCCAGCACCCCAGGGGCTAGCGGGGATAGCTCCTACAATGAGCAGTTCTTC
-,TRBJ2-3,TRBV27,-,CASSLRLLSTDTQYF,TGTGCCAGCAGTTTAAGGTTACTAAGCACAGATACGCAGTATTTT
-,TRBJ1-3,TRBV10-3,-,CAISDYGQGNTIYF,TGTGCCATCAGTGACTACGGACAGGGAAACACCATATATTTT
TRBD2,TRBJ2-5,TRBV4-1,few,CASRLAGGLQETQYF,TGCGCCAGCCGCCTAGCGGGGGGGCTCCAAGAGACCCAGTACTTC
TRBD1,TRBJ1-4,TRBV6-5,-,CASQGGGLGEKLFF,TGTGCCAGCCAGGGAGGGGGCCTTGGTGAAAAACTGTTTTTT
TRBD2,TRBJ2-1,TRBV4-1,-,CASSRLADYNEQFF,TGCGCCAGCAGCCGTCTAGCGGACTACAATGAGCAGTTCTTC
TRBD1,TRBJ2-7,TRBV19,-,CASSQGTGEQYF,TGTGCCAGTAGTCAAGGGACAGGCGAGCAGTACTTC
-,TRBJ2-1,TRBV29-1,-,CSVELGYGDEQFF,TGCAGCGTTGAATTAGGCTATGGCGATGAGCAGTTCTTC
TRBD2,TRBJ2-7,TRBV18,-,CASSPRTGGDEQYF,TGTGCCAGCTCACCAAGGACGGGAGGCGACGAGCAGTACTTC
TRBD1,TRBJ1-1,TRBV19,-,CASSSRGTGVNTEAFF,TGTGCCAGTAGTTCCCGGGGGACAGGGGTGAACACTGAAGCTTTCTTT
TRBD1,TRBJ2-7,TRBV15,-,CATSRTGTGGGQYF,TGTGCCACCAGCAGGACCGGGACAGGGGGTGGGCAGTACTTC
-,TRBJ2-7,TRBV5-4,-,CASSSGVGYEQYF,TGTGCCAGCAGCTCGGGGGTTGGCTACGAGCAGTACTTC
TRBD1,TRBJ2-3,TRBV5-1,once,CASSPPTGISTDTQYF,TGCGCCAGCAGCCCTCCGACAGGGATAAGCACAGATACGCAGTATTTT
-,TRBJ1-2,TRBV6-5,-,CASSYSRDPLRRGYTF,TGTGCCAGCAGTTACTCTAGGGACCCGCTGAGGAGAGGCTACACCTTC
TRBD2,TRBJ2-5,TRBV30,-,CAWTLGGVKTQYF,TGTGCCTGGACCCTGGGGGGGGTAAAGACCCAGTACTTC
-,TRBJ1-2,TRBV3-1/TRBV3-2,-,CASSFYGEEASGYTF,TGTGCCAGCAGCTTTTACGGGGAGGAAGCGTCTGGCTACACCTTC
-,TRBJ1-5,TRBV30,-,CAWSVTSGPQHF,TGTGCCTGGAGTGTAACAAGTGGGCCCCAGCATTTT
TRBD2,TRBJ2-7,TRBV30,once,CAWTYRGTSGTYEQYF,TGTGCCTGGACCTATAGAGGGACTAGCGGTACCTACGAGCAGTACTTC
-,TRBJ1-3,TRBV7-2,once,CASSSLQGYGNTIYF,TGTGCCAGCAGCTCGCTCCAGGGATACGGAAACACCATATATTTT
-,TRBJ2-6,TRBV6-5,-,CASSYSQTGANVLTF,TGTGCCAGCAGTTACTCGCAGACAGGGGCCAACGTCCTGACTTTC
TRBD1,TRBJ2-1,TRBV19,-,CASSTDRDLHNEQFF,TGTGCCAGTAGTACGGACAGGGACCTTCACAATGAGCAGTTCTTC
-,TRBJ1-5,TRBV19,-,CASRVPGGVSNQPQHF,TGTGCCAGTCGAGTACCCGGGGGGGTTAGCAATCAGCCCCAGCATTTT
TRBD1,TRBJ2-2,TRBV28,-,CASSSYRGRNTGELFF,TGTGCCAGCAGTTCATACAGGGGGCGGAACACCGGGGAGCTGTTTTTT
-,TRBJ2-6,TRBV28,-,CASSLRAGANVLTF,TGTGCCAGCAGTTTGAGGGCAGGGGCCAACGTCCTGACTTTC